This T cell receptor (beta chain) was recorded in a study of vaccination effects on CD4 cells after COVID-19. General observations from the study: Infection-derived and vaccine-derived clones contracted markedly late after vaccination.

With the ViraFEST assay, the study expanded antigen-specific CD4+ T cells using viral peptide pools, then sequenced them. On roughly day 10 of culture, CD4+ T cells were separated out. Nobody among the vaccine recipients had prior SARS-CoV-2 infection (nucleocapsid antibodies were negative). For each well, 2 million to 2.5 million PBMC were cultured with about 10 IU/ml IL-2 and roughly 9.8 ug/ml peptides. Days 3 and 7 were when half the medium was replaced with IL-2 medium. Regarding this clone: Its antigen is as yet unknown.

Only in-frame clones appear in the TCRdb table, and some are missing; sequencing was by immunoSEQ multiplex PCR. The repertoire holds 30,000 to 35,000 clones, with 60% to 75% as singletons. The CDR3 is 11 residues long. Germline V gives CDR1 MNHNS, CDR2 SASEGT. V gave up 3 bases and J gave up 4 bases, with 4 bases separating them. This chain links TRBV6-1 with TRBJ2-7; D is ambiguous. Sequencing was performed on CD4+ T cells from PBMCs cultured with HCoV-OC43 spike peptides, taken before COVID-19 vaccination. Described subset: HCoV-OC43 spike overlapping peptide pool stimulation. This clonotype was obtained from a human donor who received a COVID-19 vaccine. In nucleotides, the CDR3 is TGTGCCAGCAGTGATGGGTACGAGCAGTACTTC. Translation gives CASSDGYEQYF.